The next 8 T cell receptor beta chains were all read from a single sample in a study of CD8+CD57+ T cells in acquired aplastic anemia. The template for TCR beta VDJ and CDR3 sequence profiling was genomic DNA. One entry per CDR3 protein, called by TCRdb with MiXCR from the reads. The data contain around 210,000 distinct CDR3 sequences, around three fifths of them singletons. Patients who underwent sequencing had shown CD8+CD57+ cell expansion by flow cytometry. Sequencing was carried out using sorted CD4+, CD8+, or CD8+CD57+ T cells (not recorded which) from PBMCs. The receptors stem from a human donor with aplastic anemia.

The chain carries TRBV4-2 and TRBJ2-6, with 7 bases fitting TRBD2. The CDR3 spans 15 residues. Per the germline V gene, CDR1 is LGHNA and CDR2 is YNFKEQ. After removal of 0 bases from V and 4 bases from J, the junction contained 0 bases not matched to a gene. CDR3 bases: TGTGCCAGCAGCCAAGATAGCGGGGGGGCCAACGTCCTGACTTTC. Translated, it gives CASSQDSGGANVLTF.

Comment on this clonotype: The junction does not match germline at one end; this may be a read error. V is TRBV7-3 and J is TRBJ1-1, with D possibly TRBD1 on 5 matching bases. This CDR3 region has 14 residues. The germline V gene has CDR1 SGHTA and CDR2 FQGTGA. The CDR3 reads CASSLGGVNTEAFF. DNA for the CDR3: TGTGCTAGCAGCTTAGGAGGGGTGAACACTGAAGCTTTCTTT.

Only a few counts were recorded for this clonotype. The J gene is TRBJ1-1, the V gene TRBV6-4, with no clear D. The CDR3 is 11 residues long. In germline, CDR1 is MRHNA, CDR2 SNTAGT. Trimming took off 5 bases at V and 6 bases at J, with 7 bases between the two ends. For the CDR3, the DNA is TGTGCCAGCAGTTATGGGTCTGAAGCTTTCTTT. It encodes CASSYGSEAFF.

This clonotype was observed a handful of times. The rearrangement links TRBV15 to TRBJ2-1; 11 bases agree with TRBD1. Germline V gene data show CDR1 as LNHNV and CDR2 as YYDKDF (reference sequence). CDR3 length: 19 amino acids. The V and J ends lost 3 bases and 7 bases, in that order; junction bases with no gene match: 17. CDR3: CATSSQSGTGGISGNEQFF. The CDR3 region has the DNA TGTGCCACCAGCAGCCAATCCGGGACAGGGGGTATTAGCGGGAATGAGCAGTTCTTC.

Here the CDR3 DNA reads TGTGCCAGCAGTCAGGGGGGGGCCTCAGATACGCAGTATTTT. Protein product: CASSQGGASDTQYF. The chain joins TRBV7-7 to TRBJ2-3, with D perhaps given as TRBD1 or TRBD2 (7 bases each). The CDR3 covers 14 residues. V lost 6 bases and J lost 4, with 14 bases in between. Germline lookup yields CDR1 SSHAT and CDR2 FNYEAQ (reference sequence).

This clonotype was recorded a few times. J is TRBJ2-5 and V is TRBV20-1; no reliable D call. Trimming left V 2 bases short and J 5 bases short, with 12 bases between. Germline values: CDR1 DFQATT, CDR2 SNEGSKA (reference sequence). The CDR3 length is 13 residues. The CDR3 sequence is CSARKTGLETQYF. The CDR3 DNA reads TGCAGTGCTAGAAAGACTGGTTTGGAGACCCAGTACTTC.

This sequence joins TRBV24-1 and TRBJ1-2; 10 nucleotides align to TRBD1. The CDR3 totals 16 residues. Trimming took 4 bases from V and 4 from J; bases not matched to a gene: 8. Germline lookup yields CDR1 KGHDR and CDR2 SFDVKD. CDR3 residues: CATSEPGTGEGYGYTF. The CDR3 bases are TGTGCCACCAGTGAGCCCGGGACAGGGGAGGGCTATGGCTACACCTTC.

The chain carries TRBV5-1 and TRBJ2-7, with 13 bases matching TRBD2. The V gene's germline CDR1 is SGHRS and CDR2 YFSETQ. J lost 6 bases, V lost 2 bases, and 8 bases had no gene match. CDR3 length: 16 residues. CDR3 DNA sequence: TGCGCCAGCAGCTTACCGGGACTAGCGGGATCGGCCGAGCAGTACTTC. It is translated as CASSLPGLAGSAEQYF.